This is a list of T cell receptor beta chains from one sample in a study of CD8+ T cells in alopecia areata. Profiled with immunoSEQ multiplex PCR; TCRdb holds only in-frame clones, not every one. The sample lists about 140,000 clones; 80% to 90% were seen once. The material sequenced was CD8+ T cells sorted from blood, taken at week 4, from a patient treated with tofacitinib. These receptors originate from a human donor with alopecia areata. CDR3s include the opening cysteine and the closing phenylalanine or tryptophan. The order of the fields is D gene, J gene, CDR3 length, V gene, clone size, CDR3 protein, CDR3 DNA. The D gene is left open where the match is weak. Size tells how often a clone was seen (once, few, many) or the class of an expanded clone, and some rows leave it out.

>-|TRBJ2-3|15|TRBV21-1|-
CASSKGPGSTDTQYF
TGTGCCAGCAGCAAAGGCCCGGGGAGCACAGATACGCAGTATTTT
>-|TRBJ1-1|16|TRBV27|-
CASSLHPTGMNTEAFF
TGTGCCAGCAGTTTACATCCCACAGGGATGAACACTGAAGCTTTCTTT
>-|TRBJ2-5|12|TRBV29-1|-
CSVVTGLGEQYF
TGCAGCGTTGTGACGGGTTTGGGGGAGCAGTACTTC
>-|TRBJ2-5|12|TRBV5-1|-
CASSLDGRGQYF
TGCGCCAGCAGCTTGGACGGACGTGGCCAGTACTTC
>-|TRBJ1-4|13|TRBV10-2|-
CASSDRGIEKLFF
TGCGCCAGCAGTGACAGGGGAATTGAAAAACTGTTTTTT
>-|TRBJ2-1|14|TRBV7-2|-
CASSQGPTYNEQFF
TGTGCCAGCAGCCAGGGACCCACATACAATGAGCAGTTCTTC
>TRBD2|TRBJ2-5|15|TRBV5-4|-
CASSNSPSGQETQYF
TGTGCCAGCAGCAACTCCCCTAGCGGCCAAGAGACCCAGTACTTC
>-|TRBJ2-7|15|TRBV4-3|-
CASSQEMGPAYEQYF
TGCGCCAGCAGCCAAGAAATGGGGCCCGCCTACGAGCAGTACTTC
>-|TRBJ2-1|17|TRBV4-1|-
CASSQDTNTGSAWEQFF
TGCGCCAGCAGCCAAGATACAAACACCGGATCCGCGTGGGAGCAGTTCTTC
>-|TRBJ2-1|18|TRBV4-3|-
CASSQDLRAGGLYNEQFF
TGCGCCAGCAGCCAAGATCTTAGGGCCGGGGGCCTCTACAATGAGCAGTTCTTC
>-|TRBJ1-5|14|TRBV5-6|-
CASSLGSGNQPQHF
TGTGCCAGCAGCTTGGGTTCAGGGAATCAGCCCCAGCATTTT
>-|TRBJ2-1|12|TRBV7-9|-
CANEGPYNEQFF
TGTGCCAATGAGGGGCCCTACAATGAGCAGTTCTTC
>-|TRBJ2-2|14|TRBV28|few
CASSLSSKTGELFF
TGTGCCAGCAGTTTATCATCTAAGACCGGGGAGCTGTTTTTT
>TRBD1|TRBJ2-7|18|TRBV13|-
CASRPQGSRPTADYEQYF
TGTGCCAGCCGTCCACAGGGGAGCCGCCCCACGGCCGACTACGAGCAGTACTTC
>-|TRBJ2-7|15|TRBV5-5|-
CASSFNPGETYEQYF
TGTGCCAGCAGCTTTAACCCGGGAGAGACCTACGAGCAGTACTTC
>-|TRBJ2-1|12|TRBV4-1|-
CASSQALPEQFF
TGCGCCAGCAGCCAAGCCCTACCGGAGCAGTTCTTC
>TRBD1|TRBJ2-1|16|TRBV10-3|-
CAISGQGEGPYNEQFF
TGTGCCATCAGCGGACAGGGAGAAGGCCCCTACAATGAGCAGTTCTTC
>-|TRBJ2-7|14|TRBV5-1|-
CASSPGTDVYEQYF
TGCGCCAGCAGCCCCGGGACCGATGTCTACGAGCAGTACTTC
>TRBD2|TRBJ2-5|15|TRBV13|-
CASSSASGGQETQYF
TGTGCCAGCAGCTCGGCTAGCGGGGGACAAGAGACCCAGTACTTC
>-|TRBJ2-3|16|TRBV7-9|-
CASSPRDWSFTDTQYF
TGTGCCAGCAGCCCCCGGGACTGGTCCTTCACAGATACGCAGTATTTT
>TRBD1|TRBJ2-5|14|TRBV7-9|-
CASIPPGQGVTQYF
TGTGCCAGCATCCCCCCGGGGCAGGGGGTTACCCAGTACTTC
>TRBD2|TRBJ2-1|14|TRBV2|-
CASRSSGGANEQFF
TGTGCCAGCAGATCTAGCGGGGGGGCTAATGAGCAGTTCTTC
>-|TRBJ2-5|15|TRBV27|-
CASSLGGGAGETQYF
TGTGCCAGCAGTTTAGGAGGGGGGGCCGGAGAGACCCAGTACTTC
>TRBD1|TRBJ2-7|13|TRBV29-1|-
CSVELTGGYEQYF
TGCAGCGTTGAATTGACAGGGGGGTACGAGCAGTACTTC
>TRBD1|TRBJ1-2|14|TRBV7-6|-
CASSTGQGGDGYTF
TGTGCCAGCAGCACCGGACAGGGAGGTGATGGCTACACCTTC
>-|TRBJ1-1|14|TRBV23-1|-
CASSQSSQGLFAFF
TGCGCCAGCAGTCAATCGAGCCAGGGGCTCTTTGCTTTCTTT
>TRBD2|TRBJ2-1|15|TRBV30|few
CAWSEGLAGGYEQFF
TGTGCCTGGAGTGAGGGACTAGCGGGGGGGTATGAGCAGTTCTTC
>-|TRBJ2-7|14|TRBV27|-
CASSLSLVLDEQYF
TGTGCCAGCAGTTTATCACTAGTCCTGGACGAGCAGTACTTC
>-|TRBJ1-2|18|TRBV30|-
CAWSAPVGRWNLNYGYTF
TGTGCCTGGAGTGCCCCAGTGGGGAGGTGGAACCTTAACTATGGCTACACCTTC
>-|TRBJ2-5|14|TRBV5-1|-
CASSLLDWKETQYF
TGCGCCAGCAGCCTACTGGACTGGAAAGAGACCCAGTACTTC
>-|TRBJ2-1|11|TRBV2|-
CASSAGYEQFF
TGTGCCAGCAGTGCTGGGTATGAGCAGTTCTTC